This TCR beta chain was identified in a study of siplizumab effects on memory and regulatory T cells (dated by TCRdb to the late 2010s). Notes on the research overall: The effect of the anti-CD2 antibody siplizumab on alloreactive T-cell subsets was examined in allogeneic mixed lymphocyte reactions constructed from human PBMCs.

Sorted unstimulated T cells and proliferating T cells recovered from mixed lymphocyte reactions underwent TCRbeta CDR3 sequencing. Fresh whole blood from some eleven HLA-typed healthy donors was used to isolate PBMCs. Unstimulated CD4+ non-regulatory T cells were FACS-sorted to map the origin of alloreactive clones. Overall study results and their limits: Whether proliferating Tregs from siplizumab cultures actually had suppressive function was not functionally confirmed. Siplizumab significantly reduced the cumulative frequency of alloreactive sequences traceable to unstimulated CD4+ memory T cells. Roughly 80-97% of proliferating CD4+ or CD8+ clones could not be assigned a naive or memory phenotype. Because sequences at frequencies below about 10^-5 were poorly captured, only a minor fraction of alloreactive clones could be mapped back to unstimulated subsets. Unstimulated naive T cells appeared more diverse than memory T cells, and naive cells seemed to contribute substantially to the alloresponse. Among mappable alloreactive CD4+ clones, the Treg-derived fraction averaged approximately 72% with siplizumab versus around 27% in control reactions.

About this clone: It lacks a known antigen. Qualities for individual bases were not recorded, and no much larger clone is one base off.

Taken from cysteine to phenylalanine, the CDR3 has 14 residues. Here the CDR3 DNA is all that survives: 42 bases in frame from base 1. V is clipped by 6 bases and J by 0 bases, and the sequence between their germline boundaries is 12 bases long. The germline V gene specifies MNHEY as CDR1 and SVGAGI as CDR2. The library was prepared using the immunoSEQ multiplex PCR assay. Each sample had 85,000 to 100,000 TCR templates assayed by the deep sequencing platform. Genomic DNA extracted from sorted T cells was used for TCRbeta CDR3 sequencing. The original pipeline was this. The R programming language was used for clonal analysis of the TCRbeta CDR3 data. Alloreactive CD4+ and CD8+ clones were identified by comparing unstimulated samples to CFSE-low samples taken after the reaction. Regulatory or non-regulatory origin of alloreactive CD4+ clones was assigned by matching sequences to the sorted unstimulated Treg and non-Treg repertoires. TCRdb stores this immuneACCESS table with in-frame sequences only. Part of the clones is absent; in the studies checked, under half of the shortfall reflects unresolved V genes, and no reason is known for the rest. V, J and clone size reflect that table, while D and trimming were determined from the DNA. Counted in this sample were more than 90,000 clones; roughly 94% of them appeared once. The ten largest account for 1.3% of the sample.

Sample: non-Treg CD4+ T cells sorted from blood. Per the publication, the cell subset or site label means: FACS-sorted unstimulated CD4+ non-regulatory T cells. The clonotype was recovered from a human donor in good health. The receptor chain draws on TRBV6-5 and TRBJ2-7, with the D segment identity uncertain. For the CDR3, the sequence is CASRYSSSSYEQYF. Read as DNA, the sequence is TGTGCCAGCAGATACAGTTCAAGCTCCTACGAGCAGTACTTC.